These 2 T cell receptor beta chains were sequenced from one sample in a study of shared clonotypes between healthy human individuals. Data came from immunoSEQ multiplex PCR; TCRdb stores just in-frame clones and leaves some out. Altogether 2 million to 3 million clones are present, around nine tenths being singletons, with the ten largest covering 0.11% to 0.15%. The sample taken for sequencing was naive CD4+ T cells sorted from blood. Noted subset: CD45RA+ positively selected. The receptors originated from a man younger than 35 in good health.

The rearrangement uses TRBV6-6 and TRBJ2-7, with a tentative D call TRBD1 (5 bases). CDR1 and CDR2 (germline): MNHNY, SVGAGI (reference sequence). There are 14 residues in the CDR3. Deletions cut 2 bases from V and 4 bases from J, with 12 bases between. The CDR3 region is CASSYRRDLYEQYF. For the CDR3, the DNA is TGTGCCAGCAGTTACCGCAGGGATTTATACGAGCAGTACTTC.

The CDR3 sequence: CASSPQSGGLYEQYF. The CDR3 bases are TGTGCCAGCAGCCCACAATCAGGGGGATTATACGAGCAGTACTTC. The chain recombines TRBV7-2 with TRBJ2-7, with TRBD1 matching 7 bases. The CDR3 covers 15 residues. V lost 5 bases and J lost 4; bases outside the gene matches: 11. CDR1 and CDR2 from the germline V gene are SGHTA and FQGNSA.